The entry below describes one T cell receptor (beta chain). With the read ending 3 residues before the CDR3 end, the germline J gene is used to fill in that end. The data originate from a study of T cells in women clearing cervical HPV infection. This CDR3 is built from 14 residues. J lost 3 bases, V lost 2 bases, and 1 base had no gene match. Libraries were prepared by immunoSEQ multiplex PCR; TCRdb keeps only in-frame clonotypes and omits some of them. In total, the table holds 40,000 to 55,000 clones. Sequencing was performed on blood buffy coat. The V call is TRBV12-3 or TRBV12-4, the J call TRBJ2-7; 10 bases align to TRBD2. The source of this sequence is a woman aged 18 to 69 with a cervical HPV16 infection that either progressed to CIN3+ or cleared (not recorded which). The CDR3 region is CASSLSSGGYEQYF. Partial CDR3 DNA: TGTGCCAGCAGTTTATCTAGCGGGGGCTACGAG.